Listed below are T cell receptor beta chains from one sample, sequenced in a study of T cell responses to AZD1222 COVID-19 vaccine. Using immunoSEQ multiplex PCR, the repertoire was profiled, and TCRdb retains in-frame clones only, with some absent. The table shows around 130,000 clones, with around 94% occurring only once. The starting material was peripheral blood, obtained on day 0 of AZD1222 vaccination. These receptors all stem from an adult in good health. CDR3s include the opening cysteine and the closing phenylalanine or tryptophan. D genes are given only for firm matches. The listing skips clone size in some rows; elsewhere it reads once, few, many or a size class.

d_call: TRBD2; j_call: TRBJ2-1; v_call: TRBV28; clone_size: once; cdr3_nt: TGTGCCAGCAGTGCCCCCTCTAGCGGGAGTTTTAATGAGCAGTTCTTC; cdr3_aa: CASSAPSSGSFNEQFF
d_call: TRBD2; j_call: TRBJ2-1; v_call: TRBV7-9; clone_size: -; cdr3_nt: TGTGCCAGCTCGGGCGGGAGCTCCTACAATGAGCAGTTCTTC; cdr3_aa: CASSGGSSYNEQFF
d_call: -; j_call: TRBJ1-3; v_call: TRBV5-1; clone_size: -; cdr3_nt: TGCGCCAGCAGCTTGGCCCAGGGTACGTTCGGAAACACCATATATTTT; cdr3_aa: CASSLAQGTFGNTIYF
d_call: -; j_call: TRBJ2-1; v_call: TRBV7-8; clone_size: -; cdr3_nt: TGTGCCAGCCGACCCGCCCTACACAATGAGCAGTTCTTC; cdr3_aa: CASRPALHNEQFF
d_call: -; j_call: TRBJ2-1; v_call: TRBV7-9; clone_size: once; cdr3_nt: TGTGCCAGCAGCTTAGGAGGGAAGCAGTTCTTC; cdr3_aa: CASSLGGKQFF
d_call: -; j_call: TRBJ1-5; v_call: TRBV15; clone_size: -; cdr3_nt: TGTGCCACCAGCGGTCTTTTGACAGGTAATCAGCCCCAGCATTTT; cdr3_aa: CATSGLLTGNQPQHF
d_call: -; j_call: TRBJ1-3; v_call: TRBV9; clone_size: -; cdr3_nt: TGTGCCAGCAGCCCGGGTCGAAACACCATATATTTT; cdr3_aa: CASSPGRNTIYF
d_call: -; j_call: TRBJ2-1; v_call: TRBV7-8; clone_size: -; cdr3_nt: TGTGCCAGCAGCTTAGCGCTCAACCCTCCCTACAATGAGCAGTTCTTC; cdr3_aa: CASSLALNPPYNEQFF
d_call: TRBD2; j_call: TRBJ2-5; v_call: TRBV11-3; clone_size: -; cdr3_nt: TGTGCCAGCAGCTCGGGGGGACTAGCGGGAGGCGGAGAGACCCAGTACTTC; cdr3_aa: CASSSGGLAGGGETQYF
d_call: TRBD2; j_call: TRBJ2-1; v_call: TRBV18; clone_size: -; cdr3_nt: TGTGCCAGCTCCCTGGCTCTTCGACTAGCGGAGCGTTACAATGAGCAGTTCTTC; cdr3_aa: CASSLALRLAERYNEQFF
d_call: TRBD1; j_call: TRBJ2-7; v_call: TRBV11-2; clone_size: -; cdr3_nt: TGTGCCAGCAGCTTCGGGACAGGGGATCCCTACGAGCAGTACTTC; cdr3_aa: CASSFGTGDPYEQYF
d_call: -; j_call: TRBJ2-1; v_call: TRBV19; clone_size: -; cdr3_nt: TGTGCCAGTAGTATTTCCTCGGCGGGAATCAATGAGCAGTTCTTC; cdr3_aa: CASSISSAGINEQFF
d_call: TRBD1; j_call: TRBJ2-1; v_call: TRBV12-5; clone_size: -; cdr3_nt: TGTGCTAGTGGTACGACAGGGGGTATTGAGCAGTTCTTC; cdr3_aa: CASGTTGGIEQFF
d_call: -; j_call: TRBJ1-3; v_call: TRBV29-1; clone_size: -; cdr3_nt: TGCAGCGTTGAGGCCACAGACTCTGGAAACACCATATATTTT; cdr3_aa: CSVEATDSGNTIYF
d_call: -; j_call: TRBJ2-5; v_call: TRBV10-3; clone_size: -; cdr3_nt: TGTGCCATCACTCCGGGACACAAAGAGACCCAGTACTTC; cdr3_aa: CAITPGHKETQYF
d_call: TRBD2; j_call: TRBJ2-2; v_call: TRBV3-1/TRBV3-2; clone_size: -; cdr3_nt: TGTGCCAGCAGCCCTGAGGGCGGACTAGCGGGCAACACCGGGGAGCTGTTTTTT; cdr3_aa: CASSPEGGLAGNTGELFF
d_call: -; j_call: TRBJ2-4; v_call: TRBV21-1; clone_size: -; cdr3_nt: TGTGCCAGCAGCAAAAGTTCTCGGGGACACTCCACCAAAAACATTCAGTACTTC; cdr3_aa: CASSKSSRGHSTKNIQYF
d_call: -; j_call: TRBJ2-1; v_call: TRBV6-5; clone_size: -; cdr3_nt: TGTGCCAGCAGGGTCGTGAAGAACTACAATGAGCAGTTCTTC; cdr3_aa: CASRVVKNYNEQFF
d_call: TRBD2; j_call: TRBJ2-1; v_call: TRBV5-4; clone_size: -; cdr3_nt: TGTGCCAGCAGCCGGACTAGCGGGAGGCACAATGAGCAGTTCTTC; cdr3_aa: CASSRTSGRHNEQFF
d_call: -; j_call: TRBJ1-1; v_call: TRBV2; clone_size: -; cdr3_nt: TGTGCCAGCAGGGGAAGAGATCGCACTGAAGCTTTCTTT; cdr3_aa: CASRGRDRTEAFF
d_call: -; j_call: TRBJ1-3; v_call: TRBV19; clone_size: -; cdr3_nt: TGTGCCAGTAGATCACAGGTCTCTGGAAACACCATATATTTT; cdr3_aa: CASRSQVSGNTIYF
d_call: -; j_call: TRBJ2-2; v_call: TRBV5-1; clone_size: -; cdr3_nt: TGCGCCAGCAGGCCGGGACGAAACACCGGGGAGCTGTTTTTT; cdr3_aa: CASRPGRNTGELFF
d_call: -; j_call: TRBJ1-1; v_call: TRBV4-1; clone_size: -; cdr3_nt: TGCGCCAGCAGCCAAGGTCACTCCTTCACTGAAGCTTTCTTT; cdr3_aa: CASSQGHSFTEAFF
d_call: -; j_call: TRBJ2-7; v_call: TRBV10-1; clone_size: -; cdr3_nt: TGCGCCACCCTATTCCCGGGACTGCTGACCTCCTACGAGCAGTACTTC; cdr3_aa: CATLFPGLLTSYEQYF